This TCR beta chain is drawn from a study of blood T cell repertoires in COVID-19. Study-level background: Some COVID-19 samples were acute and others convalescent; all came from the United States, Italy and Spain. The analysed material was cDNA or gDNA that came from T cells, B-cell-depleted T cells, or PBMCs.

Seattle cases were enrolled at active infection and followed longitudinally. How the authors handled the data: For nucleated cells, counts were estimated from reference gene primer amplification. The assay was immunoSEQ multiplex PCR, and TCRdb's table has in-frame clones only and misses some. V and J calls and clone size are given by that table; D and trimming were obtained from the DNA. The sample has 95,000 to 120,000 clones; more than 80% are singletons. The CDR3 runs to 17 residues. Germline V gives CDR1 SGHAT, CDR2 FQNNGV. V was clipped by 4 bases and J by 4 bases, with 22 bases between them. The chain combines TRBV11-2 with TRBJ1-2; possible D gene TRBD1, 6 bases. What was sequenced was peripheral blood. The TCR originated in a woman aged 55-69 years with COVID-19, enrolled during active disease. The CDR3 nucleotides are TGTGCCAGCAGCTCCTGGGACATCCGACTCGGCGGCTATGGCTACACCTTC. It specifies CASSSWDIRLGGYGYTF.